This passage covers 22 T cell receptor beta chains from one sample sequenced in a study of response to subunit inactivated influenza vaccine. One entry per CDR3 protein results from TCRdb running MiXCR on the RT-PCR reads. The table includes 650,000 or so distinct CDR3 sequences, 11% to 15% detected once. This sample comprised PBMCs from blood, obtained approximately 15 days before vaccination. The receptors were gathered from a man aged 45-60 years who received an inactivated influenza vaccine.

The chain carries TRBV6-6 and TRBJ1-5; possible D gene TRBD1, 5 bases. Germline V gene lookup returns CDR1 MNHNY and CDR2 SVGAGI (reference sequence). CDR3 length: 12 residues. Deletions cut 9 bases from V and 2 bases from J, with 8 bases between. CDR3 sequence reads: CASRQRNQPQHF. CDR3 nucleotides: TGTGCCAGTCGACAGCGCAATCAGCCCCAGCATTTT.

This clonotype has a count of ten or more. CDR3 DNA: TGCAGTGCCGCGACCGACAGCAATCAGCCCCAGCATTTT. Amino acids: CSAATDSNQPQHF. V usage is TRBV20-1 and J usage is TRBJ1-5; D is undetermined. The CDR3 has 13 amino acids. Germline V gives CDR1 DFQATT, CDR2 SNEGSKA (reference sequence). The germline V and J ends were trimmed by 6 bases and 1 base, with 10 bases remaining between them.

The V call is TRBV9, the J call TRBJ2-3, with D possibly TRBD1 on 6 matching bases. Germline CDR1 and CDR2: SGDLS and YYNGEE. The CDR3 is made up of 15 amino acids. V was pared by 0 bases and J by 5 bases, with 13 bases between. CDR3 region: CASSVGVGARDTQYF. Here the CDR3 DNA reads TGTGCCAGCAGCGTAGGAGTGGGGGCACGAGATACGCAGTATTTT. Drawing the rest from reference TRBV9 and TRBJ2-3, the complete variable domain is DSGVTQTPKHLITATGQRVTLRCSPRSGDLSVYWYQQSLDQGLQFLIQYYNGEERAKGNILERFSAQQFPDLHSELNLSSLELGDSALYFCASSVGVGARDTQYFGPGTRLTVL.

This clonotype has at least ten counts. The J gene is TRBJ2-7, the V gene TRBV12-3 or TRBV12-4, with D possibly TRBD1 on 6 matching bases. V lost 5 bases and J lost 4, with 12 bases in between. The CDR3 is made up of 13 amino acids. Here the CDR3 reads CASSRQEAYEQYF. In nucleotides, the CDR3 is TGTGCCAGCAGTCGACAGGAGGCTTACGAGCAGTACTTC.

This rearrangement joins TRBV5-1 to TRBJ1-6; D might be TRBD1 (5 bases). The CDR3 has 15 amino acids. Germline CDR1 and CDR2: SGHRS and YFSETQ. Trimming cost V 5 bases and J 12 bases, with 21 bases left between them. The CDR3, as DNA: TGCGCCAGCAGACCATCGCCAGGACATGCTCTACCCCTCCACTTT. It codes for CASRPSPGHALPLHF.

V usage is TRBV12-3 or TRBV12-4 and J usage is TRBJ1-4; 7 bases align to TRBD1. Trimming took 8 bases from V and 8 from J; bases not matched to a gene: 8. The CDR3 spans 13 residues. The CDR3 coding sequence is TGTGCCAGCGGGTACAGGGGATTCGAAAAACTGTTTTTT. Its protein is CASGYRGFEKLFF.

This clonotype was counted between two and nine times. The chain is built from TRBV20-1 and TRBJ2-7; TRBD1 matches 8 bases. V shed 5 bases and J 2 bases; nucleotides not matched to a gene: 2. This CDR3 region has 12 residues. In germline, CDR1 is DFQATT, CDR2 SNEGSKA (reference sequence). The CDR3, as DNA: TGCAGTGCTGCGACAGGGGCCTACGAGCAGTACTTC. Its translation is CSAATGAYEQYF.

V usage is TRBV11-2 and J usage is TRBJ2-4; either TRBD1 or TRBD2 may fit D (6 bases each). From germline, CDR1 is SGHAT and CDR2 FQNNGV. Trimming shortened V by 5 bases and J by 7 bases, and 18 bases separated the two germline ends. The length of the CDR3 is 15 residues. DNA for the CDR3: TGTGCCAGCAGCCCCGCGGGGCAAGGGGGTAACATTCAGTACTTC. The encoded protein is CASSPAGQGGNIQYF. The variable domain in full, with the rest retrieved from reference TRBV11-2 and TRBJ2-4, is EAGVAQSPRYKIIEKRQSVAFWCNPISGHATLYWYQQILGQGPKLLIQFQNNGVVDDSQLPKDRFSAERLKGVDSTLKIQPAKLEDSAVYLCASSPAGQGGNIQYFGAGTRLSVL.

The genes are TRBV12-3 or TRBV12-4 and TRBJ2-7, with 13 bases that match TRBD2. The V segment lost 6 bases and the J segment 6 bases; nucleotides outside the gene matches: 14. The CDR3 is made up of 17 amino acids. The CDR3 is CASSMIPGLAGMAEQYF. The CDR3 DNA is TGTGCCAGCAGCATGATCCCGGGACTAGCGGGAATGGCCGAGCAGTACTTC.

This sequence joins TRBV20-1 and TRBJ2-1; 7 bases fit TRBD1. Germline V gene sequence: CDR1 DFQATT, CDR2 SNEGSKA (reference sequence). With 5 bases clipped from V and 2 bases from J, the junction kept 6 bases outside the gene matches. This CDR3 has 14 amino acids. The CDR3 region has the DNA TGCAGTGCTCTCGACAGGGCGACCTACAATGAGCAGTTCTTC. Its translation is CSALDRATYNEQFF.

V usage is TRBV19 and J usage is TRBJ1-4, with D hard to call. CDR1 and CDR2 from the germline V gene are LNHDA and SQIVND (reference sequence). Between the trimmed V and J ends, which lost 4 bases and 5 bases, there was a span of 14 bases. This CDR3 spans 15 amino acids. CDR3 loop: CASSTTGGPNEKLFF. In DNA form, the CDR3 reads TGTGCCAGTAGTACGACCGGAGGGCCCAATGAAAAACTGTTTTTT.

The sample holds a few counts of this clonotype. The chain is built from TRBV27 and TRBJ2-3; the match to TRBD2 covers 8 bases. This CDR3 region has 13 residues. Per germline, CDR1 MNHEY and CDR2 SMNVEV (reference sequence). Trimming removed 8 bases from V and 5 bases from J; junction bases left unmatched: 6. The CDR3 sequence: CASRGGRVDTQYF. DNA of the CDR3: TGTGCCAGCCGGGGGGGCCGGGTAGATACGCAGTATTTT.

J is TRBJ2-3 and V is TRBV28; the match to TRBD1 covers 8 bases. V was pared by 4 bases and J by 6 bases, with 6 bases of the junction left unmatched. CDR1 and CDR2 from the germline V gene are MDHEN and SYDVKM. The CDR3 consists of 14 residues. The CDR3 here is CASSSIGTGDTQYF. The CDR3 nucleotides are TGTGCCAGCAGTTCCATCGGGACAGGTGATACGCAGTATTTT.

In its sample, this clonotype was seen a few times. The chain joins TRBV7-2 to TRBJ2-2; possible D gene TRBD1, 5 bases. The CDR3 length is 15 residues. Germline values: CDR1 SGHTA, CDR2 FQGNSA. The germline V and J ends were trimmed by 9 bases and 0 bases, with 14 bases remaining between them. CDR3 sequence reads: CASGRTTSNTGELFF. The CDR3 DNA follows: TGTGCCAGTGGAAGGACAACTTCGAACACCGGGGAGCTGTTTTTT. The full variable domain, rest sourced from reference TRBV7-2 and TRBJ2-2, is GAGVSQSPSNKVTEKGKDVELRCDPISGHTALYWYRQSLGQGLEFLIYFQGNSAPDKSGLPSDRFSAERTGGSVSTLTIQRTQQEDSAVYLCASGRTTSNTGELFFGEGSRLTVL.

V usage is TRBV12-3 or TRBV12-4 and J usage is TRBJ2-2; D unresolved. This CDR3 is built from 15 residues. V was cut by 3 bases and J by 5 bases, with 13 bases left in between. The CDR3 DNA is TGTGCCAGCAGTTTGAGTCAGACACAAACCGGGGAGCTGTTTTTT. The encoded protein is CASSLSQTQTGELFF.

Here the CDR3 reads CASSKLAGTTDTQYF. Here the CDR3 DNA reads TGTGCCAGCAGCAAACTAGCGGGGACCACAGATACGCAGTATTTT. The chain recombines TRBV7-9 with TRBJ2-3, with 10 nucleotides matching TRBD2. With V trimmed by 5 bases and J by 2 bases, 4 bases remained unmatched. The length of the CDR3 is 15 residues. The germline CDR1 and CDR2 sequences are SEHNR and FQNEAQ (reference sequence). Complete variable domain (other parts from reference TRBV7-9 and TRBJ2-3): DTGVSQNPRHKITKRGQNVTFRCDPISEHNRLYWYRQTLGQGPEFLTYFQNEAQLEKSRLLSDRFSAERPKGSFSTLEIQRTEQGDSAMYLCASSKLAGTTDTQYFGPGTRLTVL.

The V gene is TRBV10-3, the J gene TRBJ2-2, with unresolved D. The V end was cut by 0 bases, the J end by 8 bases, with 10 bases between. Germline CDR1 reads ENHRY; CDR2 reads SYGVKD. CDR3 length: 14 amino acids. In DNA, the CDR3 is TGTGCCATCAGTGAGTCTGTAACTTCGGGGGAGCTGTTTTTT. This sequence encodes CAISESVTSGELFF.

The sample holds a few counts of this clonotype. V gene TRBV6-2 or TRBV6-3 combines with J gene TRBJ2-1, with TRBD2 identical over 16 bases. The CDR3 loop spans 18 amino acids. From germline, CDR1 is MNHEY and CDR2 SVGEGT. V was pared by 4 bases and J by 8 bases, with 11 bases of the junction left unmatched. Here the CDR3 reads CASSSGTSGRAFYDEQFF. CDR3 DNA sequence: TGTGCCAGCAGTTCCGGGACTAGCGGGAGGGCGTTTTACGATGAGCAGTTCTTC.

The rearrangement links TRBV12-3 or TRBV12-4 to TRBJ2-2, with a possible D match to TRBD1 (6 bases). Trimming pared 6 bases from V and 1 base from J, leaving 12 bases between. The CDR3 has 15 amino acids. CDR3 nucleotides: TGTGCCAGCAGGGAAGGACAGCTGAACACCGGGGAGCTGTTTTTT. Translated, it gives CASREGQLNTGELFF.

This rearrangement joins TRBV7-6 to TRBJ2-3; D unresolved. Germline values: CDR1 SGHVS, CDR2 FNYEAQ. With 5 bases removed from V and 3 bases from J, the gap between germline ends came to 12 bases. CDR3 length: 14 amino acids. The CDR3 loop is CASSAIGMTDTQYF. As DNA, the CDR3 is TGTGCCAGCAGCGCCATTGGGATGACAGATACGCAGTATTTT.

The V gene is TRBV27, the J gene TRBJ2-7; D gene uncertain. CDR1 is MNHEY, CDR2 SMNVEV, per germline (reference sequence). The CDR3 runs 13 residues. V lost 5 bases to trimming and J lost 5 bases, with 13 bases between them. DNA for the CDR3: TGTGCCAGCAGTGTGAATAGGTTTGACGAGCAGTACTTC. Encoded protein: CASSVNRFDEQYF.

This clonotype came up a few times. CDR3 loop: CSATPPLAGGHGLGEQYF. CDR3 DNA sequence: TGCAGTGCTACCCCCCCACTAGCGGGGGGGCATGGTCTTGGCGAGCAGTACTTC. The V call is TRBV20-1, the J call TRBJ2-7; TRBD2 agrees at 13 bases. The CDR3 loop spans 18 amino acids. With V trimmed by 4 bases and J by 6 bases, 18 bases remained unmatched. Germline V lookup: CDR1 DFQATT, CDR2 SNEGSKA (reference sequence).